The 16 T cell receptor beta chains presented below share a single source sample, sequenced in a study of blood T cell repertoires in COVID-19. TCRdb keeps only in-frame clones here, not all; method: immunoSEQ multiplex PCR. The sample has about 230,000 clones, more than 70% seen once. Sequencing was done on a sample of peripheral blood. These receptors all come from a man older than 75 with acute or convalescent COVID-19.

The CDR3 here is CASSEDRVVSPLHF. The CDR3 nucleotides are TGTGCCAGCAGTGAGGACAGGGTGGTGTCACCCCTCCACTTT. V and J are TRBV6-1 and TRBJ1-6; 8 bases match TRBD1. The CDR3 length is 14 residues. V lost 3 bases, J lost 10 bases, and 5 bases stayed unmatched. Germline V gene sequence: CDR1 MNHNS, CDR2 SASEGT.

The chain employs TRBV29-1 and TRBJ1-6; D possibly corresponds to TRBD1 (5 bases). From germline, CDR1 is SQVTM and CDR2 ANQGSEA. CDR3 length equals 13 residues. V lost 4 bases to trimming and J lost 8 bases, with 12 bases between them. CDR3 coding DNA: TGCAGCGTTGGCCAGGGTGGGGATTCACCCCTCCACTTT. This encodes CSVGQGGDSPLHF.

The genes are TRBV28 and TRBJ2-7; the D gene is possibly TRBD2 (5 bases). This CDR3 contains 13 residues. CDR1 and CDR2 from the germline V gene are MDHEN and SYDVKM. V was clipped by 4 bases and J by 7 bases, with 14 bases between them. DNA for the CDR3: TGTGCCAGCAGTTCTCCCGTTTCGGGAGAGCAGTACTTC. Protein product: CASSSPVSGEQYF.

This chain uses TRBV28 with TRBJ2-5; TRBD1 is a possible D gene (6 bases). The CDR3 is made up of 14 amino acids. The V end was cut by 6 bases, the J end by 5 bases, with 16 bases between. Germline V CDR1 and CDR2: MDHEN, SYDVKM. CDR3 DNA: TGTGCCAGCAGACCTTCGGGAACAGGGGAGACCCAGTACTTC. It yields the protein CASRPSGTGETQYF. The whole variable domain, filled in from reference TRBV28 and TRBJ2-5, reads DVKVTQSSRYLVKRTGEKVFLECVQDMDHENMFWYRQDPGLGLRLIYFSYDVKMKEKGDIPEGYSVSREKKERFSLILESASTNQTSMYLCASRPSGTGETQYFGPGTRLLVL.

This clone has just a few counts. This sequence joins TRBV5-1 and TRBJ2-2, with 8 bases matching TRBD1. The germline V gene has CDR1 SGHRS and CDR2 YFSETQ. The CDR3 sequence is 14 residues long. V lost 4 bases to trimming and J lost 4 bases; unmatched junction nucleotides: 3. The CDR3 nucleotides are TGCGCCAGCAGCCCTACAGGGGGCACCGGGGAGCTGTTTTTT. Translating it yields CASSPTGGTGELFF.

The J gene is TRBJ2-1, the V gene TRBV27, with 12 bases matching TRBD2. V was pared by 8 bases and J by 6 bases, with 5 bases of the junction left unmatched. Germline V gives CDR1 MNHEY, CDR2 SMNVEV (reference sequence). This CDR3 has 14 amino acids. CDR3 nucleotide sequence: TGTGCCAGCTCGGGACTAGCGGGTCTCAATGAGCAGTTCTTC. This codes for CASSGLAGLNEQFF.

V is TRBV29-1 and J is TRBJ1-2, with D possibly matching TRBD1 (6 bases). Germline assignment: CDR1 SQVTM and CDR2 ANQGSEA. The CDR3 contains 12 residues. V shed 3 bases and J shed 9 bases, with 14 bases lying between them. The DNA of the CDR3 is TGCAGCGTTGACCGCGGACAGATTCGCTACACCTTC. This codes for CSVDRGQIRYTF.

This chain connects TRBV7-9 to TRBJ2-5, with 8 positions matching TRBD1. Unmatched junction bases numbered 11, after V lost 7 bases and J lost 1 base. The CDR3 loop spans 16 amino acids. CDR1 SEHNR and CDR2 FQNEAQ come from the germline V gene (reference sequence). As DNA, the CDR3 is TGTGCCAGCACTCCAGGGGGCCCGGTGGCCCAAGAGACCCAGTACTTC. Amino acids: CASTPGGPVAQETQYF.

The rearrangement joins TRBV7-9 to TRBJ2-3; the D gene is possibly TRBD2 (5 bases). CDR3 length: 12 amino acids. Germline assignment: CDR1 SEHNR and CDR2 FQNEAQ (reference sequence). Trimming shortened V by 9 bases and J by 8 bases, and 15 bases separated the two germline ends. DNA for the CDR3: TGTGCCAGTGCGGGTCGTGTGGGTACGCAGTATTTT. It specifies CASAGRVGTQYF.

This sequence joins TRBV11-2 and TRBJ1-1; D not resolved. The CDR3 has 14 amino acids. The ends were cut back, 1 base at V and 0 bases at J, with 6 bases in the middle. From germline, CDR1 is SGHAT and CDR2 FQNNGV. CDR3 DNA: TGTGCCAGCAGCTTAGGCCAGTTGAACACTGAAGCTTTCTTT. As protein: CASSLGQLNTEAFF.

The rearrangement joins TRBV9 to TRBJ2-7, with 9 positions matching TRBD1. CDR1 and CDR2 (germline): SGDLS, YYNGEE. The ends lost 3 bases at V and 2 bases at J; junction bases unmatched: 6. CDR3 length: 15 residues. CDR3 nucleotide sequence: TGTGCCAGCAGCGCACAGGGGGCGAAGGCCTACGAGCAGTACTTC. Translated, it gives CASSAQGAKAYEQYF.

V and J are TRBV4-1 and TRBJ2-1, with a possible D match to TRBD2 (7 bases). V was shortened by 1 base and J by 5 bases, with 21 bases between the two germline ends. The CDR3 length is 18 residues. Per the germline V gene, CDR1 is MGHRA and CDR2 is YSYEKL. The CDR3 here is CASSQAGGGASGDNEQFF. DNA for the CDR3: TGCGCCAGCAGCCAAGCTGGGGGCGGGGCTAGCGGAGACAATGAGCAGTTCTTC.

This sequence joins TRBV5-1 and TRBJ2-5, with TRBD1 matching over 8 bases. The J segment lost 5 bases and the V segment lost 10 bases, leaving 10 bases of the junction unmatched. The CDR3 has 13 amino acids. Germline V lookup: CDR1 SGHRS, CDR2 YFSETQ. This chain's CDR3 is CASRDRTGETQYF. CDR3 coding DNA: TGCGCCTCACGGGACAGGACAGGGGAGACCCAGTACTTC.

J is TRBJ2-7 and V is TRBV18; maybe TRBD2 (6 bases). Trimming took 6 bases from V and 0 from J, leaving 12 bases between them. CDR1 is KGHSH, CDR2 LQKENI, per germline. The CDR3 spans 14 residues. The CDR3 reads CASSVDGSSYEQYF. In nucleotides, the CDR3 is TGTGCCAGCTCTGTGGACGGGAGCTCCTACGAGCAGTACTTC.

The J gene is TRBJ1-3, the V gene TRBV7-7; 9 bases align to TRBD1. The J segment lost 2 bases and the V segment lost 5 bases, leaving 4 bases of the junction unmatched. CDR1 and CDR2 (germline): SSHAT, FNYEAQ (reference sequence). CDR3 length: 15 residues. The DNA of the CDR3 is TGTGCCAGCAGCACGGGACAGGGAGCTGGAAACACCATATATTTT. Translated: CASSTGQGAGNTIYF.

The chain has TRBV5-8 and TRBJ1-2; D call uncertain. The germline gives CDR1 SGHTS, CDR2 YDEGEE. V dropped 4 bases and J dropped 6 bases, with 13 bases sitting between them. The CDR3 sequence is 13 residues long. The CDR3, as DNA: TGTGCCAGCAGCCCCCGACGGGTCGATGGCTACACCTTC. This translates into CASSPRRVDGYTF.